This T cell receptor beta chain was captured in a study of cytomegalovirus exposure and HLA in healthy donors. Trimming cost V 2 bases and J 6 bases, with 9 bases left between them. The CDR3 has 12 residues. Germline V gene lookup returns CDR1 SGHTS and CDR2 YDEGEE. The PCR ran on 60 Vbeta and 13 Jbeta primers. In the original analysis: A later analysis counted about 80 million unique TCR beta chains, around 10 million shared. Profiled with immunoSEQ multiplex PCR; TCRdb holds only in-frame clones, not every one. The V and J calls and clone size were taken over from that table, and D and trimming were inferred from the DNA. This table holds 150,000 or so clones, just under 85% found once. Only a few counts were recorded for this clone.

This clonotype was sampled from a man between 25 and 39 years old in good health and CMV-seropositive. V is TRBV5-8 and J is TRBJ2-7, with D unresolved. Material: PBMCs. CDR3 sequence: CASSLRAVEQYF. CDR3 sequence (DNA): TGTGCCAGCAGCTTACGAGCCGTCGAGCAGTACTTC.